This TCR beta chain was identified in a study of control samples from healthy donors and cancer patients. Sequencing was performed with immunoSEQ multiplex PCR; in TCRdb, only in-frame clones are kept and a portion is missing. The sample yields over 100,000 clones, about 91% seen once. This CDR3 comprises 13 residues. CDR1 SGHTA and CDR2 FQGTGA come from the germline V gene. V was pared by 5 bases and J by 1 base, with 8 bases between. This TCR came from a man aged 40-49 years in good health. This chain joins TRBV7-3 and TRBJ2-5; D gene uncertain. The sequencing sample was made of blood. Here the CDR3 DNA reads TGTGCCAGCAGCAGGGTTGTCCAAGAGACCCAGTACTTC. This translates into CASSRVVQETQYF.